These 25 T cell receptor beta chains were all obtained from the same sample, sequenced in a study of blood T cell repertoires in COVID-19. Sequencing used immunoSEQ multiplex PCR; TCRdb keeps in-frame clones, though not all of them. The sample holds roughly 260,000 clones; approximately 79% are singletons and the top ten take roughly 4.9%. Material: peripheral blood. All receptors derive from a woman at least 80 years old with active or convalescent COVID-19.

The sample holds one count of this clone. The chain carries TRBV19 and TRBJ1-1; 7 nucleotides agree with TRBD1. Trimming removed 2 bases from V and 4 bases from J; junction bases left unmatched: 4. The CDR3 contains 14 residues. Germline CDR1 is LNHDA and CDR2 is SQIVND (reference sequence). The CDR3 bases are TGTGCCAGTAGTATAACAGGGGCAGGCACTGAAGCTTTCTTT. This encodes CASSITGAGTEAFF.

This clone was seen only a few times. This specimen includes other DNA sequences encoding the same CDR3. The chain recombines TRBV5-1 with TRBJ2-2, with 11 bases fitting TRBD1. The V and J ends lost 7 bases and 4 bases, in that order; junction bases with no gene match: 0. The CDR3 covers 13 residues. Germline CDR1 reads SGHRS; CDR2 reads YFSETQ. The CDR3 bases are TGCGCCAGCGGGACAGGGGGCACCGGGGAGCTGTTTTTT. As protein: CASGTGGTGELFF. Looking up the rest from reference TRBV5-1 and TRBJ2-2 gives the full variable domain: KAGVTQTPRYLIKTRGQQVTLSCSPISGHRSVSWYQQTPGQGLQFLFEYFSETQRNKGNFPGRFSGRQFSNSRSEMNVSTLELGDSALYLCASGTGGTGELFFGEGSRLTVL.

J is TRBJ1-5 and V is TRBV6-5, with 8 positions matching TRBD1. Trimming cost V 8 bases and J 2 bases; bases outside gene matches: 5. The germline V gene encodes CDR1 MNHEY and CDR2 SVGAGI. The CDR3 is 14 residues long. CDR3 residues: CASEQGVRNQPQHF. Here the CDR3 DNA reads TGTGCCAGCGAACAGGGGGTACGCAATCAGCCCCAGCATTTT.

The genes are TRBV23-1 and TRBJ1-5; 7 positions match TRBD1. TRBV23-1 is annotated as an ORF whose role is uncertain. The CDR3 loop spans 17 amino acids. Losses at the gene ends were 1 base for V and 0 bases for J; bases not matched to a gene: 6. Here the CDR3 reads CASSQYTGDYSNQPQHF. The CDR3 DNA follows: TGCGCCAGCAGTCAATATACAGGGGATTATAGCAATCAGCCCCAGCATTTT.

The rearrangement links TRBV5-8 to TRBJ2-7, with 7 positions matching TRBD2. V lost 3 bases to trimming and J lost 7 bases; unmatched junction nucleotides: 7. Germline CDR1 SGHTS, CDR2 YDEGEE. There are 13 residues in the CDR3. The chain's CDR3 is CASSSLAGGEQYF. In DNA form, the CDR3 reads TGTGCCAGCAGCTCTCTCGCCGGGGGGGAGCAGTACTTC.

There are a few counts of this clone. V and J are TRBV3-1 (or the pseudogene TRBV3-2) and TRBJ1-1, with TRBD1 identical over 7 bases. This CDR3 is 13 amino acids long. Germline CDR1 and CDR2: LGHDT and YNNKEL (reference sequence). Trimming cost V 6 bases and J 0 bases; bases outside gene matches: 1. The CDR3 loop reads CASRGQMNTEAFF. As DNA, the CDR3 is TGTGCCAGCAGGGGACAGATGAACACTGAAGCTTTCTTT.

The genes are TRBV29-1 and TRBJ2-3; 10 bases are a match to TRBD2. This CDR3 region has 15 residues. The germline gives CDR1 SQVTM, CDR2 ANQGSEA. Unmatched junction bases numbered 8, after V lost 6 bases and J lost 2 bases. For the CDR3, the DNA is TGCAGCGTAGAGCGGGAGGGCCTTACCACAGATACGCAGTATTTT. Residues: CSVEREGLTTDTQYF.

The chain links TRBV5-1 to TRBJ1-1; TRBD1 matches at 7 bases. With 5 bases clipped from V and 3 bases from J, the junction kept 7 bases outside the gene matches. Germline V gives CDR1 SGHRS, CDR2 YFSETQ. The CDR3 is made up of 14 amino acids. This CDR3 is CASSFRQGDTEAFF. The CDR3 nucleotides are TGCGCCAGCAGTTTCCGACAGGGTGACACTGAAGCTTTCTTT.

V is TRBV18 and J is TRBJ2-5, with TRBD2 matching over 9 bases. Losses at the gene ends were 4 bases for V and 5 bases for J; bases not matched to a gene: 8. Germline lookup yields CDR1 KGHSH and CDR2 LQKENI. The CDR3 loop spans 15 amino acids. The CDR3, as DNA: TGTGCCAGCTCACTTTTCGGACTAGCGTCTGAGACCCAGTACTTC. Amino acid sequence: CASSLFGLASETQYF.

V usage is TRBV5-1 and J usage is TRBJ2-3; 8 bases agree with TRBD2. The CDR3 spans 15 residues. J was trimmed by 5 bases and V by 3 bases; bases with no gene match: 8. Germline CDR1 reads SGHRS; CDR2 reads YFSETQ. CDR3 nucleotides: TGCGCCAGCAGCTCGAGCGGGAGTCATCAAGATACGCAGTATTTT. Protein product: CASSSSGSHQDTQYF.

V usage is TRBV18 and J usage is TRBJ2-3, with a possible D match to TRBD2 (5 bases). The CDR3 is 14 amino acids. Trimming removed 0 bases at V and 3 bases at J, with 7 bases between. Germline V gene data show CDR1 as KGHSH and CDR2 as LQKENI. Written as DNA, the CDR3 is TGTGCCAGCTCACCACCGTCGGGAACAGATACGCAGTATTTT. Amino acids: CASSPPSGTDTQYF.

The sample holds a few counts of this clone. This rearrangement joins TRBV28 to TRBJ1-2, with 8 bases identical to TRBD1. Unmatched junction bases numbered 6, after V lost 6 bases and J lost 0 bases. Germline lookup yields CDR1 MDHEN and CDR2 SYDVKM. The CDR3 runs 15 residues. The CDR3: CASRPGGTANYGYTF. Written as DNA, the CDR3 is TGTGCCAGCAGGCCAGGGGGCACCGCTAACTATGGCTACACCTTC.

The chain recombines TRBV5-4 with TRBJ1-2; the match to TRBD1 covers 8 bases. The CDR3 is 12 residues long. V lost 1 base, J lost 7 bases, and 0 bases stayed unmatched. CDR1 is SGHNT and CDR2 is YYREEE in the germline V gene (reference sequence). CDR3 nucleotide sequence: TGTGCCAGCAGCTTGACAGGGGGTGGCTACACCTTC. Translated, it gives CASSLTGGGYTF.

The V gene is TRBV6-1, the J gene TRBJ1-1, with D unresolved. The CDR3 is made up of 14 amino acids. Trimming took 3 bases from V and 1 from J, leaving 9 bases between them. Germline loops: CDR1 MNHNS, CDR2 SASEGT. The CDR3 DNA reads as TGTGCCAGCAGTGAGGCGGGGAAGAACACTGAAGCTTTCTTT. It specifies CASSEAGKNTEAFF.

To note about this clone: The same CDR3 can be traced to other DNA sequences in this sample. The rearrangement links TRBV28 to TRBJ1-5; D remains ambiguous. The germline V gene has CDR1 MDHEN and CDR2 SYDVKM. This CDR3 comprises 14 residues. The V end was cut by 1 base, the J end by 0 bases, with 4 bases between. CDR3 coding DNA: TGTGCCAGCAGTTTATTAGATAGCAATCAGCCCCAGCATTTT. Translated, it gives CASSLLDSNQPQHF.

The gene calls are TRBV6-5 and TRBJ1-2, with a tentative D call TRBD1 (5 bases). The CDR3 is made up of 13 amino acids. The V and J ends lost 10 bases and 4 bases respectively, with 16 bases between them. The germline CDR1 and CDR2 sequences are MNHEY and SVGAGI. As DNA, the CDR3 is TGTGCCACGATTGGGGCCCTGGCCTATGGCTACACCTTC. Encoded protein: CATIGALAYGYTF.

The chain is built from TRBV24-1 and TRBJ2-7; 7 bases match TRBD2. V trimming: 2 bases; J trimming: 1 base; junction bases outside the gene matches: 7. This CDR3 spans 16 amino acids. Germline V gene sequence: CDR1 KGHDR, CDR2 SFDVKD. The CDR3 nucleotides read TGTGCCACCAGTGATTCCCCCGGGAGGTCTTCCTACGAGCAGTACTTC. Amino acid sequence: CATSDSPGRSSYEQYF.

This clone was counted between two and nine times. The CDR3 DNA reads TGTGCCAGCAGTTTAAACGGTCTATGGAACACTGAAGCTTTCTTT. This gives the protein CASSLNGLWNTEAFF. The J gene is TRBJ1-1, the V gene TRBV27; D not resolved. This CDR3 region has 15 residues. CDR1 MNHEY and CDR2 SMNVEV come from the germline V gene (reference sequence). The V and J ends lost 2 bases and 1 base respectively, with 11 bases between them.

V usage is TRBV19 and J usage is TRBJ2-5, with D tentatively TRBD2 (6 bases). V lost 1 base and J 5 bases, leaving 23 bases between the germline ends. This CDR3 is 18 amino acids long. Germline assignment: CDR1 LNHDA and CDR2 SQIVND (reference sequence). The CDR3 DNA is TGTGCCAGTAGTATAGCTGCCAATCGGGGACTTGCCAGGGAGACCCAGTACTTC. Translated: CASSIAANRGLARETQYF.

This clone was observed a single time. The J gene is TRBJ1-1, the V gene TRBV11-3, with 8 bases identical to TRBD1. J was trimmed by 6 bases and V by 4 bases; bases with no gene match: 7. The CDR3 is made up of 14 amino acids. Germline V lookup: CDR1 SGHNT, CDR2 YENEEA. CDR3: CASSSGSDRAEAFF. CDR3 DNA sequence: TGTGCCAGCAGCTCAGGCTCGGACAGGGCTGAAGCTTTCTTT.

This CDR3 is CASSTRLAGAETQYF. The DNA of the CDR3 is TGTGCCAGTAGTACCAGACTAGCGGGAGCGGAGACCCAGTACTTC. The J gene is TRBJ2-5, the V gene TRBV19; 12 bases align to TRBD2. Unmatched junction bases numbered 5, after V lost 4 bases and J lost 5 bases. The germline V gene encodes CDR1 LNHDA and CDR2 SQIVND (reference sequence). This CDR3 is 15 amino acids long.

CDR3 sequence reads: CASSLEEGRSGYTF. In DNA form, the CDR3 reads TGTGCCAGCAGCTTGGAGGAGGGGCGAAGTGGCTACACCTTC. The chain recombines TRBV5-5 with TRBJ1-2, with D tentatively TRBD1 (5 bases). The CDR3 consists of 14 residues. Germline V gives CDR1 SGHKS, CDR2 YYEKEE (reference sequence). The V gene lost 0 bases and the J gene lost 7 bases, with 13 bases spanning the gap.

CDR3 in amino acids: CASTGQGTNEKLFF. The CDR3 DNA is TGTGCCAGCACGGGACAGGGTACTAATGAAAAACTGTTTTTT. The chain employs TRBV6-5 and TRBJ1-4, with 9 bases that match TRBD1. V dropped 7 bases and J dropped 2; count of bases not matched to a gene: 2. Germline CDR1 and CDR2: MNHEY and SVGAGI. CDR3 length: 14 residues.

The chain recombines TRBV11-2 with TRBJ2-1, with TRBD1 matching over 9 bases. V lost 3 bases, J lost 0 bases, and 3 bases stayed unmatched. CDR3 length: 16 residues. Germline V gene sequence: CDR1 SGHAT, CDR2 FQNNGV. The CDR3 DNA follows: TGTGCCAGCAGCTTCGGACAGGGGAGCTCCTACAATGAGCAGTTCTTC. It codes for CASSFGQGSSYNEQFF.

This chain uses TRBV20-1 with TRBJ1-4; TRBD1 matches at 10 bases. V lost 3 bases and J lost 7; bases outside the gene matches: 5. This CDR3 contains 14 residues. CDR1 is DFQATT, CDR2 SNEGSKA, per germline (reference sequence). The CDR3 is CSASDRGRGEKLFF. For the CDR3, the DNA is TGCAGTGCTAGTGACAGGGGGCGCGGTGAAAAACTGTTTTTT.